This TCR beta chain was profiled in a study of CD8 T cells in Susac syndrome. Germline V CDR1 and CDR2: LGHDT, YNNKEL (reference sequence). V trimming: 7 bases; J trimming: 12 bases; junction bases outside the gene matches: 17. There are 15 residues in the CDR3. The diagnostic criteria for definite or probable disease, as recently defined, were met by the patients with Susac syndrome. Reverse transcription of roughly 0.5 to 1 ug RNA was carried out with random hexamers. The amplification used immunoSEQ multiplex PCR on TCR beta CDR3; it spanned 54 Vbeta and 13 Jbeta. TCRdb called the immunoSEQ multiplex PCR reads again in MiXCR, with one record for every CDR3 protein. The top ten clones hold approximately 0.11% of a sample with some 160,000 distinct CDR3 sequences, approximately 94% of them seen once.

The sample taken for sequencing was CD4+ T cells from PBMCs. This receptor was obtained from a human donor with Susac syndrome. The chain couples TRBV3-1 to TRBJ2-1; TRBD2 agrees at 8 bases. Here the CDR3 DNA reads TGTGCCAGCACCCCATACGGGGGGGCCGTTAAAGGGCAGTTCTTC. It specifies CASTPYGGAVKGQFF.